This T cell receptor (beta chain) derives from a study of identical twins. Study outcomes and limitations: Shared out-of-frame alpha sequences (those common to twins) showed excess low generation probability. One should note that invariant MAIT and iNKT cells could partly confound zero-insertion analyses. Excess sharing by twins proved weaker in beta out-of-frame sequences.

The CDR3 spans 16 residues. Germline values: CDR1 SGHRS, CDR2 YFSETQ. Trimming took 3 bases from V and 1 from J, leaving 15 bases between them. A template switching step contributed a universal primer site, while unique molecular identifiers were present in the cDNA. From the 5' RACE reads, TCRdb called clonotypes with MiXCR, one entry per CDR3 protein. This table has some 900,000 distinct CDR3 sequences, roughly an eighth appearing once. On this clonotype itself: Its cognate antigen is unknown.

The same data also contributed to another study, on yellow fever vaccine responses in identical twins.

Sequenced: PBMCs. The chain recombines TRBV5-1 with TRBJ2-3, with D perhaps TRBD2 (6 bases). The source of this sequence is a woman aged 18 to 35 in good health. CDR3 nucleotides: TGCGCCAGCAGCTCCGTGGGGGGAGGTCGCACAGATACGCAGTATTTT. As protein: CASSSVGGGRTDTQYF.